What follows are 2 T cell receptor beta chains derived from one specimen sequenced in a study of long-term antiretroviral therapy in people with HIV (dated 2022 in TCRdb). The immunoSEQ hsTCRB v3.0 assay was used at survey level resolution for TRB variable region sequencing. Sourced from immuneACCESS, this table was stored by TCRdb with only in-frame sequences that have V and J called. A share of the clones is absent; for the studies checked, an unresolved V gene accounts for under half, and the remainder has no known explanation. The sample data list 30,000 to 40,000 clones, and approximately 80% of these were observed just once. Of the sample, about 7% falls within the top ten clones. The sequences come from unsorted PBMCs, collected 2 years after starting antiretroviral therapy. These TCRs come from a woman in her fifties or sixties with HIV.

The chain couples TRBV5-1 to TRBJ1-2; D ambiguous. Between the trimmed V and J ends, which lost 1 base and 4 bases, there was a span of 8 bases. The length of the CDR3 is 13 residues. The germline CDR1 and CDR2 sequences are SGHRS and YFSETQ. In DNA form, the CDR3 reads TGCGCCAGCAGCTTGAGCCAGGTCTATGGCTACACCTTC. Amino acids: CASSLSQVYGYTF.

This chain uses TRBV2 with TRBJ1-1; 9 bases align to TRBD1. From germline, CDR1 is SNHLY and CDR2 FYNNEI. Trimming took 5 bases from V and 2 from J; bases not matched to a gene: 9. There are 16 residues in the CDR3. CDR3 in DNA: TGTGCCAGCAGTCCTTACCGGGACAGGGCCAACACTGAAGCTTTCTTT. Its protein is CASSPYRDRANTEAFF.